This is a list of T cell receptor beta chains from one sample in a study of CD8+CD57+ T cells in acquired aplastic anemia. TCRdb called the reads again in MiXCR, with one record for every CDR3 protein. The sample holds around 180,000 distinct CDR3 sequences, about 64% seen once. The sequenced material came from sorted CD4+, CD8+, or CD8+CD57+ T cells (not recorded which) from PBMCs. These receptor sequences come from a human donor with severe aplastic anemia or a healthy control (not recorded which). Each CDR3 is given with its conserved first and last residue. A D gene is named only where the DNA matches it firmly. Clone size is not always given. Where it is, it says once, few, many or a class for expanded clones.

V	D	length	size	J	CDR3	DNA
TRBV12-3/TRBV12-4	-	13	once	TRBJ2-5	CASRQRTSETQYF	TGTGCCAGCAGACAGAGGACGTCGGAGACCCAGTACTTC
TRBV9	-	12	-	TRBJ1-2	CASSVTRGGYTF	TGTGCCAGCAGCGTTACCCGGGGGGGCTACACCTTC
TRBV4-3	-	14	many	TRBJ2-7	CASSQHTGLYEQYF	TGCGCCAGCAGCCAGCACACAGGCCTCTACGAGCAGTACTTC
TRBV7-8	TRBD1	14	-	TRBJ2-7	CASSPRTGGYEQCF	TGTGCCAGCAGTCCTCGGACAGGGGGTTACGAGCAGTGCTTC
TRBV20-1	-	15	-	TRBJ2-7	CSARAPTGPFYEQYF	TGCAGTGCTAGAGCTCCAACGGGCCCATTCTACGAGCAGTACTTC
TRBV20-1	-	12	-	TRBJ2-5	CSAWGAGETQYF	TGCAGTGCCTGGGGGGCTGGAGAGACCCAGTACTTC
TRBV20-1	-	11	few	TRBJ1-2	CSARGGFGYTF	TGCAGTGCTAGAGGCGGGTTTGGCTACACCTTC
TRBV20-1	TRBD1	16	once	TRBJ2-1	CSAQRITGGTTYEQFF	TGCAGTGCTCAACGAATTACAGGGGGAACTACCTACGAGCAGTTCTTC
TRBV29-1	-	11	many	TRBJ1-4	CSVEFGEKLFF	TGCAGCGTTGAGTTTGGCGAAAAACTGTTTTTT
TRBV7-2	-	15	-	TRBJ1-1	CASRETEGPNTEAFF	TGTGCCAGCAGGGAGACAGAGGGCCCGAACACTGAAGCTTTCTTT
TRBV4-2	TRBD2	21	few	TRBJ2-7	CASSQLISRLADHVTPYEQYF	TGTGCCAGCAGCCAATTAATTAGTAGGCTAGCGGATCACGTGACCCCCTACGAGCAGTACTTC
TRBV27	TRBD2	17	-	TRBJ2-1	CASIRLAGGPEYNEQFF	TGTGCCAGCATTCGCCTAGCGGGGGGGCCAGAATACAATGAGCAGTTCTTC
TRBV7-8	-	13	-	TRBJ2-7	CASSLVSAVEQYF	TGTGCCAGCAGCTTAGTATCAGCCGTGGAGCAGTACTTC
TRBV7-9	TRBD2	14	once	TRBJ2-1	CASSRKREENEQFF	TGTGCCAGCAGCCGCAAGCGGGAAGAGAATGAGCAGTTCTTC
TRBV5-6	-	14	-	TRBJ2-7	CASSFGQSSYEQYF	TGTGCCAGCAGCTTTGGACAGTCGAGCTACGAGCAGTACTTC
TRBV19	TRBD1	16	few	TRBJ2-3	CASSRERDRGTDTQYF	TGTGCCAGTAGTCGTGAAAGGGACAGGGGAACAGATACGCAGTATTTT
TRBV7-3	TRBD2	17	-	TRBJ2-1	CASGLAGGRRHYNEQFF	TGTGCCAGCGGATTAGCGGGAGGGCGAAGACACTACAATGAGCAGTTCTTC